Below are 6 T cell receptor beta chains sequenced from a single sample in a study of lymphopenia after photon versus proton radiotherapy. TCRdb's table, derived via immunoSEQ multiplex PCR, lists solely in-frame clones and lacks some. Among tens of thousands of clones listed, about 91% were seen once. The source material was peripheral blood, sampled from a patient treated with proton-based radiotherapy. Every receptor here comes from a woman aged 55-70 years with cholangiocarcinoma. Some clones in this sample may be carry-over from other donors' samples.

V gene TRBV7-2 combines with J gene TRBJ1-2; D remains ambiguous. V lost 6 bases and J 7 bases, leaving 21 bases between the germline ends. Germline assignment: CDR1 SGHTA and CDR2 FQGNSA. The CDR3 is 15 residues long. The CDR3 DNA reads as TGTGCCAGCAGATCGGGTTCCTCCCGGGCTATTGGCTACACCTTC. Protein sequence: CASRSGSSRAIGYTF.

This chain links TRBV6-1 with TRBJ1-1, with D maybe TRBD1 (6 bases). The CDR3 has 16 amino acids. Germline CDR1 reads MNHNS; CDR2 reads SASEGT. Trimming shortened V by 3 bases and J by 4 bases, and 18 bases separated the two germline ends. The CDR3 DNA follows: TGTGCCAGCAGTGAGCCCGGGGGCCCTAGGAGCACTGAAGCTTTCTTT. Translated, it gives CASSEPGGPRSTEAFF.

This clone was found once. The chain joins TRBV20-1 to TRBJ1-3, with D uncertain. CDR1 is DFQATT and CDR2 is SNEGSKA in the germline V gene (reference sequence). This CDR3 contains 11 residues. Trimming removed 1 base from V and 6 bases from J, with 4 bases in between. The CDR3: CSARAINTIYF. CDR3 bases: TGCAGTGCTAGAGCGATAAACACCATATATTTT.

V usage is TRBV4-1 and J usage is TRBJ2-7, with D possibly being TRBD1 (5 bases). Trimming took off 0 bases at V and 3 bases at J, with 15 bases between the two ends. Germline CDR1 is MGHRA and CDR2 is YSYEKL. The CDR3 length is 16 residues. DNA for the CDR3: TGCGCCAGCAGCCAAGAATTCAGGACACTAATCTACGAGCAGTACTTC. Its translation: CASSQEFRTLIYEQYF.

This chain joins TRBV5-1 and TRBJ2-1, with a tentative D call TRBD2 (6 bases). The CDR3 covers 12 residues. The V and J ends lost 1 base and 9 bases respectively, with 8 bases between them. Germline values: CDR1 SGHRS, CDR2 YFSETQ. CDR3 region: CASSLIAAEQFF. CDR3 bases: TGCGCCAGCAGCTTGATAGCGGCTGAGCAGTTCTTC.

This clone was recorded only once. The chain links TRBV10-1 to TRBJ2-1; possible D gene TRBD2, 6 bases. CDR3 size: 15 residues. Per the germline V gene, CDR1 is WNHNN and CDR2 is SYGVQD (reference sequence). The germline V and J ends were trimmed by 5 bases and 0 bases, with 11 bases remaining between them. The CDR3 here is CASSREVSSYNEQFF. CDR3 bases: TGCGCCAGCAGTAGGGAGGTGAGCTCCTACAATGAGCAGTTCTTC.